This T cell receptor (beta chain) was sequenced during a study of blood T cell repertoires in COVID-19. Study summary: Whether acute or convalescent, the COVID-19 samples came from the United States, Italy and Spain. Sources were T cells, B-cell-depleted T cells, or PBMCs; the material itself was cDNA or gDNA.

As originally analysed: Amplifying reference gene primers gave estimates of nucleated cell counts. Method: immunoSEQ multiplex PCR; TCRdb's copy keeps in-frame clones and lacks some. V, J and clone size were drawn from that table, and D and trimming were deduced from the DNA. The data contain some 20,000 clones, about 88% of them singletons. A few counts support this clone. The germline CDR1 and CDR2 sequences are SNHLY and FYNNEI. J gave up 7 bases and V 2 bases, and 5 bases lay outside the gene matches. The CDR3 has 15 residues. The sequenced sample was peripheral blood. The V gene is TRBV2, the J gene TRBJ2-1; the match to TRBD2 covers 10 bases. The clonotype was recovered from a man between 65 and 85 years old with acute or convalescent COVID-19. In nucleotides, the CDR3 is TGTGCCAGCAGTGAACGGCTAGCGGGAGTAAATGAGCAGTTCTTC. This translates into CASSERLAGVNEQFF.